The entry below describes one T cell receptor (beta chain). Per the original data handling: Scientists estimated how many nucleated cells there were by amplifying reference gene primers. TCRdb's table, derived via immunoSEQ multiplex PCR, lists solely in-frame clones and lacks some. That table is the source of V, J and clone size, and D and trimming were worked out from the DNA. Among approximately 500,000 clones listed, 70% to 90% were seen once. The data originate from a study of blood T cell repertoires in COVID-19. At the level of the study: Donors in the United States, Italy and Spain gave samples during acute or convalescent COVID-19. In each case, the material was cDNA or gDNA derived from T cells, B-cell-depleted T cells, or PBMCs.

CDR1 and CDR2 from the germline V gene are MNHNY and SVGAGI (reference sequence). The trim removed 3 bases at V and 8 bases at J, leaving 6 bases unmatched. The CDR3 totals 13 residues. The sample comprised peripheral blood. V and J are TRBV6-6 and TRBJ1-2, with 7 positions matching TRBD1. The sequence derives from a human donor in a cohort sampled during active COVID-19. CDR3 sequence reads: CASSYEGAYGYTF. The CDR3 DNA is TGTGCCAGCAGTTATGAGGGGGCGTACGGCTACACCTTC.